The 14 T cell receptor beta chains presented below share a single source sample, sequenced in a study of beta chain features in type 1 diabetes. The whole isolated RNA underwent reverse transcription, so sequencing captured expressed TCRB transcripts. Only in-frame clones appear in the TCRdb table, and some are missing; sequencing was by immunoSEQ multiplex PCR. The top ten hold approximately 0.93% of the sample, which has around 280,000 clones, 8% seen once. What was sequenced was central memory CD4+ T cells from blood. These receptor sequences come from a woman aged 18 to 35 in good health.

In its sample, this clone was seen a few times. CDR3 residues: CASSLVPHGAETQYF. The CDR3 DNA is TGTGCCAGCAGCTTGGTCCCTCACGGGGCAGAGACCCAGTACTTC. This rearrangement joins TRBV7-9 to TRBJ2-5; D is tentatively TRBD1 or TRBD2 (5 bases each). The CDR3 is made up of 15 amino acids. The germline gives CDR1 SEHNR, CDR2 FQNEAQ (reference sequence). V was shortened by 3 bases and J by 4 bases, with 15 bases between the two germline ends.

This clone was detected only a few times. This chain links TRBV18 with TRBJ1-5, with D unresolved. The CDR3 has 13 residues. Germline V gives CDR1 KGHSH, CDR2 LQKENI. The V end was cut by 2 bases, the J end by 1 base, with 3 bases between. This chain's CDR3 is CASSPGSNQPQHF. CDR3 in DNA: TGTGCCAGCTCACCAGGGAGCAATCAGCCCCAGCATTTT.

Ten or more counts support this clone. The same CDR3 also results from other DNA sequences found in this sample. This CDR3 is CAWSGGADEKLFF. The CDR3 DNA reads as TGTGCCTGGAGTGGTGGAGCGGATGAAAAACTGTTTTTT. The chain joins TRBV30 to TRBJ1-4; no firm D call. CDR1 and CDR2 (germline): GTSNPN, SVGIG (reference sequence). Trimming removed 1 base from V and 6 bases from J, with 9 bases in between. CDR3 length: 13 amino acids.

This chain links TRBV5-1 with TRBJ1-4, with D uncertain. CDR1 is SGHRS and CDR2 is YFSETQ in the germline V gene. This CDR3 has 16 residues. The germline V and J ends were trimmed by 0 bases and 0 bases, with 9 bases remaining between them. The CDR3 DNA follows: TGCGCCAGCAGCTTGGACACCTTTGCAACTAATGAAAAACTGTTTTTT. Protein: CASSLDTFATNEKLFF.

The CDR3 protein is CSVDNEAGELFF. The CDR3 DNA sequence: TGCAGCGTTGACAACGAAGCCGGGGAGCTGTTTTTT. The V gene is TRBV29-1, the J gene TRBJ2-2; D unresolved. CDR1 is SQVTM and CDR2 is ANQGSEA in the germline V gene. The ends were cut back, 3 bases at V and 6 bases at J, with 8 bases in the middle. The CDR3 is made up of 12 amino acids.

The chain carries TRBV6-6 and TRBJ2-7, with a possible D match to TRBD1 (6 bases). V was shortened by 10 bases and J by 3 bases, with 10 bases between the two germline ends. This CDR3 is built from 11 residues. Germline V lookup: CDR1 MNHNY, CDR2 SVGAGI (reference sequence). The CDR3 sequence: CATRGLYEQYV. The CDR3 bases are TGTGCCACCAGGGGTCTCTACGAGCAGTACGTC.

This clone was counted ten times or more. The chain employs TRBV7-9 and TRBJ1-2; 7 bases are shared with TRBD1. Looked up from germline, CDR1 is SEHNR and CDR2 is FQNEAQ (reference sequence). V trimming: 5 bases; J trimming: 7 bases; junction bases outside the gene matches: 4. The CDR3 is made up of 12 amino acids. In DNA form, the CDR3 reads TGTGCCAGCAGCCCGACAGGGTCTGGCTACACCTTC. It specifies CASSPTGSGYTF.

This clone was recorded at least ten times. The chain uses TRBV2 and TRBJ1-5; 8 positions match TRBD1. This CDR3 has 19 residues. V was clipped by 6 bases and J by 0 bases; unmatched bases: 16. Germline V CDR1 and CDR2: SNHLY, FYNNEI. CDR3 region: CASRALTGDRGNSNQPQHF. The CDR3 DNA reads TGTGCCAGCAGGGCCCTAACAGGAGACAGGGGAAATAGCAATCAGCCCCAGCATTTT.

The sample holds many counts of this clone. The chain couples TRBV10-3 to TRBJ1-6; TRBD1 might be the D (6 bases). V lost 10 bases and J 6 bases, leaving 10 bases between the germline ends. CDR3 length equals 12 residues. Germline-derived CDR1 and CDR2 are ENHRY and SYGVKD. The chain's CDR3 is CATQQGNSPLHF. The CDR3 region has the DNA TGTGCCACCCAACAGGGTAATTCACCCCTCCACTTT.

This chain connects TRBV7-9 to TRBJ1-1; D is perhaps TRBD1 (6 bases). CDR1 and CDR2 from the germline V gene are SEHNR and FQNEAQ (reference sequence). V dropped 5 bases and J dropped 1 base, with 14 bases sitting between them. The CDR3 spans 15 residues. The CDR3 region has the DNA TGTGCCAGCAGCCCTTTGACAGGAGAGAACACTGAAGCTTTCTTT. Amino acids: CASSPLTGENTEAFF.

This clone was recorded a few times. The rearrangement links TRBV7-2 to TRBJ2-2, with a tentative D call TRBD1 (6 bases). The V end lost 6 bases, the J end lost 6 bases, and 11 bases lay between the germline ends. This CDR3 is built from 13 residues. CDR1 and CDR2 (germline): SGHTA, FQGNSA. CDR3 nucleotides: TGTGCCAGCAGGCCACAGGGTTCCGGGGAGCTGTTTTTT. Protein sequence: CASRPQGSGELFF.

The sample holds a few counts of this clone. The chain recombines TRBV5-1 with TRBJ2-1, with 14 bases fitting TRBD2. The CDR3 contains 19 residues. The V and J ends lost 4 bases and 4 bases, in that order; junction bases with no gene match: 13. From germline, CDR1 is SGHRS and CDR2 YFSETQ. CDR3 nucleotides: TGCGCCAGCAGCCAGGGGACTAGCGGGAGCCTCTTCGGATACAATGAGCAGTTCTTC. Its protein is CASSQGTSGSLFGYNEQFF.

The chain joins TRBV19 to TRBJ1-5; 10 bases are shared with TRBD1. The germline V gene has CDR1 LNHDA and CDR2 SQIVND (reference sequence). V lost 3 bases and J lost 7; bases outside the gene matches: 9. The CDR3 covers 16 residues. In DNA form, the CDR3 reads TGTGCCAGTAGTATCCTCCGGGACAGGGGCCAACAGCCCCAGCATTTT. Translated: CASSILRDRGQQPQHF. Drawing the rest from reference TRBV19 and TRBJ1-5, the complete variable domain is DGGITQSPKYLFRKEGQNVTLSCEQNLNHDAMYWYRQDPGQGLRLIYYSQIVNDFQKGDIAEGYSVSREKKESFPLTVTSAQKNPTAFYLCASSILRDRGQQPQHFGDGTRLSIL.

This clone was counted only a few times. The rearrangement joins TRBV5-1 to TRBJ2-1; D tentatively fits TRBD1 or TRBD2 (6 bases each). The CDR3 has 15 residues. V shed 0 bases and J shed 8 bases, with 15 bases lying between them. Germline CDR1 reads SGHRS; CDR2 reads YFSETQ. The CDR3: CASSLVGGAGDEQFF. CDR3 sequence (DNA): TGCGCCAGCAGCTTGGTCGGGGGCGCGGGCGATGAGCAGTTCTTC.